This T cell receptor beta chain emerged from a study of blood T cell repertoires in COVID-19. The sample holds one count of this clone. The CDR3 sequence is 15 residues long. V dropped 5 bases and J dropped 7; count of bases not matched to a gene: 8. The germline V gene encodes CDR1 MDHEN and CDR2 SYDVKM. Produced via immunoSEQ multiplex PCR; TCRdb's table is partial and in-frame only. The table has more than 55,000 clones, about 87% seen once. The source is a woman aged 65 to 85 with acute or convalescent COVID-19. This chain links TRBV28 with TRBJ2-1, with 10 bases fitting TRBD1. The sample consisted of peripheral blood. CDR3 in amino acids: CASSPTGQGRNEQFF. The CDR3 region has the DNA TGTGCCAGCAGTCCGACGGGACAGGGGAGGAATGAGCAGTTCTTC.